This T cell receptor beta chain was captured by sequencing in a study of cytomegalovirus exposure and HLA in healthy donors. Study overall: Earlier results showed 90 million to 120 million unique TCR beta sequences derived from approximately 180 million T cells.

Comments on this clone: The antigen is undetermined.

Study-wide points: A highly shared variant cluster was judged a likely technical artifact. DRB1 showed the most TCR associations and HLA-C the fewest in a later analysis, as rates varied by HLA locus.

Primers included in the PCR were 60 Vbeta and 13 Jbeta primers. Per the original data handling: The count from a later analysis was some 83 million unique TCR beta chains, 9.5 million to 11 million of them shared. The data were produced by immunoSEQ multiplex PCR, yet TCRdb's version contains in-frame clones alone and is incomplete. V, J and clone size are taken as reported in that table, and D and trimming were inferred from the DNA itself. This sample yields 100,000 or so clones, of which around 80% are seen a single time; around an eighth belongs to the top ten. Sequencing was done on a sample of PBMCs. This TCR derives from a male donor in good health and CMV-seropositive.

CDR3 DNA sequence: TGTGCCAGCAGCCAAGCTAGCTCCTACGAGCAGTACTTC. This encodes CASSQASSYEQYF. The V and J genes are TRBV14 and TRBJ2-7, with D unclear. V lost 1 base, J lost 0 bases, and 4 bases lay in between. This CDR3 is 13 amino acids long. Germline V lookup: CDR1 SGHDN, CDR2 FVKESK.